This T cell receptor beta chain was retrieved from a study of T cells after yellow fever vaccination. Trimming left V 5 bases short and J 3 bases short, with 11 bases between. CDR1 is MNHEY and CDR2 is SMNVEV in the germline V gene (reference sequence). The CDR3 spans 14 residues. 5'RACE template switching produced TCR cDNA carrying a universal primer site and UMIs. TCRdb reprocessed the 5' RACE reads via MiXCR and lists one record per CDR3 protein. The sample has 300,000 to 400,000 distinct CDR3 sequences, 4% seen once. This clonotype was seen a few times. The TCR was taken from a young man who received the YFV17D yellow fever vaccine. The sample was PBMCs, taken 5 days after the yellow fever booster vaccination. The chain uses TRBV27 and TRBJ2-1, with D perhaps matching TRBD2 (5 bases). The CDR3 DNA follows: TGTGCCAGCAGTCCCGGGAACTACTACAATGAGCAGTTCTTC. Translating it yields CASSPGNYYNEQFF.